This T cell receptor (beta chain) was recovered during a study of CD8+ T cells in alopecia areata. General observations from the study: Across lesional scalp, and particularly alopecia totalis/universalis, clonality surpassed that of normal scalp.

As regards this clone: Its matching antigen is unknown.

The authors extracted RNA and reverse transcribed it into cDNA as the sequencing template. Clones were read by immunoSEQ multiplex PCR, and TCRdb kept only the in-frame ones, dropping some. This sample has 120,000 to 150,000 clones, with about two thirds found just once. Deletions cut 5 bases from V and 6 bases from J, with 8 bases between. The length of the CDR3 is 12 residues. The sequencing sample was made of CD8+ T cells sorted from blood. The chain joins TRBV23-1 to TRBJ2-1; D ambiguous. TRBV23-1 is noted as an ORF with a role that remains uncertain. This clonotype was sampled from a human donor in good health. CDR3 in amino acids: CASSNSGNEQFF. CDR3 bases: TGCGCCAGCAGTAATTCCGGCAATGAGCAGTTCTTC.